Below, 13 T cell receptor beta chains from the same sample are listed, as sequenced in a study of naive CD8 T cells in extremely preterm neonates. The repertoire was sequenced with immunoSEQ multiplex PCR; TCRdb's copy has only in-frame clones and lacks some. The sample holds thousands of clones; about 97% are singletons and the top ten take about 0.78%. Specimen: naive CD8+ T cells from blood. These receptors came from a human donor in good health.

The chain couples TRBV6-1 to TRBJ2-2; D possibly corresponds to TRBD1 (5 bases). V lost 3 bases, J lost 2 bases, and 19 bases lay in between. The CDR3 has 18 residues. Germline V gene lookup returns CDR1 MNHNS and CDR2 SASEGT. CDR3 in DNA: TGTGCCAGCAGTGATTGGACAATGAGCTCTTATAACACCGGGGAGCTGTTTTTT. Its translation: CASSDWTMSSYNTGELFF.

The chain couples TRBV4-1 to TRBJ1-2, with no clear D. Germline CDR1 reads MGHRA; CDR2 reads YSYEKL. The CDR3 runs to 15 residues. Trimming pared 0 bases from V and 4 bases from J, leaving 12 bases between. This chain's CDR3 is CASSQEGRGSYGYTF. The CDR3 DNA follows: TGCGCCAGCAGCCAAGAAGGCCGAGGGTCCTATGGCTACACCTTC.

The chain combines TRBV7-9 with TRBJ1-2, with TRBD1 identical over 8 bases. The CDR3 contains 13 residues. V was clipped by 5 bases and J by 3 bases; unmatched bases: 2. CDR1 and CDR2 from the germline V gene are SEHNR and FQNEAQ (reference sequence). Here the CDR3 DNA reads TGTGCCAGCAGCGAGACAGGGGACTATGGCTACACCTTC. This encodes CASSETGDYGYTF.

The count of this clone is one. The gene calls are TRBV19 and TRBJ1-6; perhaps TRBD1 as D (5 bases). The germline gives CDR1 LNHDA, CDR2 SQIVND (reference sequence). The CDR3 loop spans 17 amino acids. The germline V and J ends were trimmed by 6 bases and 0 bases, with 15 bases remaining between them. DNA for the CDR3: TGTGCCAGTAGGAAGGGGTTTTCGAGCTCCTATAATTCACCCCTCCACTTT. Protein: CASRKGFSSSYNSPLHF.

The chain couples TRBV7-9 to TRBJ2-4; D is perhaps TRBD2 (6 bases). With 1 base removed from V and 0 bases from J, the gap between germline ends came to 13 bases. Germline CDR1 is SEHNR and CDR2 is FQNEAQ (reference sequence). This CDR3 region has 17 residues. Written as DNA, the CDR3 is TGTGCCAGCAGCTTAGGCACGGGGGAACTAGCCAAAAACATTCAGTACTTC. It codes for CASSLGTGELAKNIQYF.

This chain links TRBV7-9 with TRBJ2-5; TRBD1 matches at 9 bases. V dropped 5 bases and J dropped 2; count of bases not matched to a gene: 6. CDR1 SEHNR and CDR2 FQNEAQ come from the germline V gene (reference sequence). The CDR3 length is 15 residues. The CDR3 here is CASSRLGQGQETQYF. For the CDR3, the DNA is TGTGCCAGCAGCCGACTGGGACAGGGACAAGAGACCCAGTACTTC.

The rearrangement uses TRBV9 and TRBJ2-1, with D maybe TRBD1 (6 bases). Trimming stripped 3 bases from V and 5 bases from J, with 18 bases between. Per the germline V gene, CDR1 is SGDLS and CDR2 is YYNGEE. The CDR3 covers 16 residues. CDR3 bases: TGTGCCAGCAGCGCCACAGGGTCCGGGCAACACAATGAGCAGTTCTTC. The encoded protein is CASSATGSGQHNEQFF.

The chain employs TRBV14 and TRBJ2-3; possible D gene TRBD2, 5 bases. V lost 1 base and J 4 bases, leaving 9 bases between the germline ends. Germline-derived CDR1 and CDR2 are SGHDN and FVKESK. The CDR3 spans 14 residues. In DNA, the CDR3 is TGTGCCAGCAGCCAAGCTCCCGGGGCAGATACGCAGTATTTT. This translates into CASSQAPGADTQYF.

The chain employs TRBV18 and TRBJ1-2, with D hard to call. This CDR3 contains 15 residues. Germline V CDR1 and CDR2: KGHSH, LQKENI. With 3 bases removed from V and 3 bases from J, the gap between germline ends came to 14 bases. The DNA for the CDR3 is TGTGCCAGCTCACCTCGGGAGGGAAGGCACTATGGCTACACCTTC. It codes for CASSPREGRHYGYTF.

J is TRBJ1-4 and V is TRBV27, with D possibly matching TRBD1 (6 bases). The CDR3 is 15 residues long. V shed 4 bases and J shed 8 bases, with 17 bases lying between them. The germline CDR1 and CDR2 sequences are MNHEY and SMNVEV (reference sequence). CDR3 DNA: TGTGCCAGCAGTTCTCGGACAGAAGCGGAAGAAAAACTGTTTTTT. Translation gives CASSSRTEAEEKLFF.

The rearrangement links TRBV27 to TRBJ1-1; no reliable D call. Germline CDR1 is MNHEY and CDR2 is SMNVEV (reference sequence). The CDR3 runs to 13 residues. Trimming removed 0 bases from V and 5 bases from J, with 7 bases in between. Here the CDR3 DNA reads TGTGCCAGCAGTTTATCCACAGCTACTGAAGCTTTCTTT. It yields the protein CASSLSTATEAFF.

V usage is TRBV27 and J usage is TRBJ2-7; D remains unclear. Trimming took 3 bases from V and 0 from J, leaving 6 bases between them. Germline V gene sequence: CDR1 MNHEY, CDR2 SMNVEV (reference sequence). The CDR3 is made up of 13 amino acids. The CDR3 loop reads CASSFRSSYEQYF. DNA of the CDR3: TGTGCCAGCAGTTTTAGGAGCTCCTACGAGCAGTACTTC.

The J gene is TRBJ2-1, the V gene TRBV9, with D tentatively TRBD2 (7 bases). This CDR3 has 17 residues. Trimming took 4 bases from V and 1 from J, leaving 18 bases between them. Germline V gene data show CDR1 as SGDLS and CDR2 as YYNGEE. As DNA, the CDR3 is TGTGCCAGCAGCCCAAGAGGAGGGGGGGGTTCCTACAATGAGCAGTTCTTC. Amino acid sequence: CASSPRGGGGSYNEQFF.